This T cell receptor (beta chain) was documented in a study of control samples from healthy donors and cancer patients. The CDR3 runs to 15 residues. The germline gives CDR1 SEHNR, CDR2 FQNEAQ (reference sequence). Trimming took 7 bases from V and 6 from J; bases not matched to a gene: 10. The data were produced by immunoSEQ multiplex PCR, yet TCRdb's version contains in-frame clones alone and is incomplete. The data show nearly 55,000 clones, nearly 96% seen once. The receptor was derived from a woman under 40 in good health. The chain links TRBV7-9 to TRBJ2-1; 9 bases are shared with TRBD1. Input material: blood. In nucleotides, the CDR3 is TGTGCCAGCAACAGCCCGGGACAGGGATCCAATGAGCAGTTCTTC. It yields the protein CASNSPGQGSNEQFF.